A selection of T cell receptor beta chains follows, all from one sample in a study of shared clonotypes between healthy human individuals. Data came from immunoSEQ multiplex PCR; TCRdb stores just in-frame clones and leaves some out. Seen here are over a million clones, about three quarters observed once, and the top ten hold around 1.5%. The sample taken for sequencing was memory CD4+ T cells sorted from blood. The source of these receptors is a man younger than 35 in good health. Both conserved end residues are part of each CDR3. Fields, in order: CDR3 DNA, CDR3 protein, clone size, J gene, D gene, V gene. D genes are given only for firm matches. Not every row has a clone size; where given, it reads once, few, many or a size class.

CDR3 DNA: TGCGCCAGCAGCCAAGAGGCCGCAGGGGGCAGATCACCCCTCCACTTT
CDR3 protein: CASSQEAAGGRSPLHF
clone size: few
J gene: TRBJ1-6
D gene: TRBD1
V gene: TRBV4-1

CDR3 DNA: TGTGCCTCTAAGGGGGGACGCTCCGAAGCTTTCTTT
CDR3 protein: CASKGGRSEAFF
clone size: -
J gene: TRBJ1-1
D gene: -
V gene: TRBV19

CDR3 DNA: TGTGCCAGCAGTCCAGGGGACAGAAACAAAAACATTCAGTACTTC
CDR3 protein: CASSPGDRNKNIQYF
clone size: -
J gene: TRBJ2-4
D gene: TRBD1
V gene: TRBV6-5

CDR3 DNA: TGCAGCGTTAGGGGGACAGCCTATGGCTACACCTTC
CDR3 protein: CSVRGTAYGYTF
clone size: -
J gene: TRBJ1-2
D gene: TRBD1
V gene: TRBV29-1

CDR3 DNA: TGTGCCAGCAGTCAGATCAGGGGCTCGGGGCATGGCTACACCTTC
CDR3 protein: CASSQIRGSGHGYTF
clone size: -
J gene: TRBJ1-2
D gene: -
V gene: TRBV2

CDR3 DNA: TGTGCCAGCAGCCCCACCCCCGGGCAGCCCCAGCATTTT
CDR3 protein: CASSPTPGQPQHF
clone size: -
J gene: TRBJ1-5
D gene: -
V gene: TRBV11-2

CDR3 DNA: TGTGCCTGGAGAGCCAAACCGGGACAGGGTAATTCACCCCTCCACTTT
CDR3 protein: CAWRAKPGQGNSPLHF
clone size: -
J gene: TRBJ1-6
D gene: TRBD1
V gene: TRBV30

CDR3 DNA: TGTGCCAGCAGGCGGGACAGGGGGTACACCTTC
CDR3 protein: CASRRDRGYTF
clone size: -
J gene: TRBJ1-2
D gene: TRBD1
V gene: TRBV25-1

CDR3 DNA: TGCGCCAGCAGTTCCACTTACACTGAAGCTTTCTTT
CDR3 protein: CASSSTYTEAFF
clone size: -
J gene: TRBJ1-1
D gene: -
V gene: TRBV5-1

CDR3 DNA: TGTGCCAGCAGTCGAGGAGGGGGCGCTTACAGAGGTGGCTACACCTTC
CDR3 protein: CASSRGGGAYRGGYTF
clone size: -
J gene: TRBJ1-2
D gene: TRBD1
V gene: TRBV7-9

CDR3 DNA: TGTGCCAGCTCACCCTCCTCTGGTAGAGATGGCTACACCTTC
CDR3 protein: CASSPSSGRDGYTF
clone size: -
J gene: TRBJ1-2
D gene: -
V gene: TRBV6-1

CDR3 DNA: TGTGCCAGTAAGAGGGACAGGGTCGACAATCAGCCCCAGCATTTT
CDR3 protein: CASKRDRVDNQPQHF
clone size: -
J gene: TRBJ1-5
D gene: TRBD1
V gene: TRBV19

CDR3 DNA: TGTGCCAGCTCCCCCGGCGGGAGGGTTGGCGAGCAGTACTTC
CDR3 protein: CASSPGGRVGEQYF
clone size: -
J gene: TRBJ2-7
D gene: TRBD2
V gene: TRBV5-4

CDR3 DNA: TGCGCCAGCAGCTTGGGGGCTAGCGGGATGGTTGAGGAGCAGTTCTTC
CDR3 protein: CASSLGASGMVEEQFF
clone size: -
J gene: TRBJ2-1
D gene: TRBD2
V gene: TRBV5-1

CDR3 DNA: TGTGCCACCAGCAGAGGGGAAGGCTATGGCTACACCTTC
CDR3 protein: CATSRGEGYGYTF
clone size: -
J gene: TRBJ1-2
D gene: -
V gene: TRBV15

CDR3 DNA: TGTGCCAGCAGCCCGAGAATAGCGGGAGGGATTTCCTACGAGCAGTACTTC
CDR3 protein: CASSPRIAGGISYEQYF
clone size: once
J gene: TRBJ2-7
D gene: TRBD2
V gene: TRBV7-2

CDR3 DNA: TGTGCCGGTATCCGGGACAGGGTTTATTACACTGAAGCTTTCTTT
CDR3 protein: CAGIRDRVYYTEAFF
clone size: few
J gene: TRBJ1-1
D gene: TRBD1
V gene: TRBV30

CDR3 DNA: TGTGCCAGCAGCAATAGCGGGAGTGTTAACACCGGGGAGCTGTTTTTT
CDR3 protein: CASSNSGSVNTGELFF
clone size: -
J gene: TRBJ2-2
D gene: TRBD2
V gene: TRBV5-5

CDR3 DNA: TGTGCCAGCAGCGGCGGGACAGGGCTCTATGGCTACACCTTC
CDR3 protein: CASSGGTGLYGYTF
clone size: once
J gene: TRBJ1-2
D gene: TRBD1
V gene: TRBV5-6

CDR3 DNA: TGTGCCAGCAGCAAAGGATACGGGACTAGCGGCAGGAGGGGCGGGGAGCTGTTTTTT
CDR3 protein: CASSKGYGTSGRRGGELFF
clone size: few
J gene: TRBJ2-2
D gene: TRBD2
V gene: TRBV5-8

CDR3 DNA: TGTGCCAGCAGAGCGACAGGGATCACTGAGCAGTTCTTC
CDR3 protein: CASRATGITEQFF
clone size: -
J gene: TRBJ2-1
D gene: TRBD1
V gene: TRBV6-6

CDR3 DNA: TGTGCCAGCGACTTCAAGCAGGACAGGGCGGGCACAGATACGCAGTATTTT
CDR3 protein: CASDFKQDRAGTDTQYF
clone size: few
J gene: TRBJ2-3
D gene: TRBD1
V gene: TRBV18

CDR3 DNA: TGCAGCGTTAGGGGTACGTCGGTCCACGAGCAGTACTTC
CDR3 protein: CSVRGTSVHEQYF
clone size: -
J gene: TRBJ2-7
D gene: -
V gene: TRBV29-1

CDR3 DNA: TGTGCCTGTACCGGGACAGGGCACACTGAAGCTTTCTTT
CDR3 protein: CACTGTGHTEAFF
clone size: -
J gene: TRBJ1-1
D gene: TRBD1
V gene: TRBV30

CDR3 DNA: TGTGCCAGCAGCTTTATCCCGGGCACTCACTCCAATGAGCAGTACTTC
CDR3 protein: CASSFIPGTHSNEQYF
clone size: -
J gene: TRBJ2-7
D gene: -
V gene: TRBV5-6

CDR3 DNA: TGCAGCGTGAACAGGGGCTATGAGCAGTTCTTC
CDR3 protein: CSVNRGYEQFF
clone size: -
J gene: TRBJ2-1
D gene: TRBD1
V gene: TRBV29-1

CDR3 DNA: TGCGCCAGCAGCTTGGAAGGCCACGGACGGGAAGGCTACACCTTC
CDR3 protein: CASSLEGHGREGYTF
clone size: -
J gene: TRBJ1-2
D gene: -
V gene: TRBV5-1